Below are 11 T cell receptor beta chains sequenced from a single sample in a study of blood T cells in healthy people across ages. A second PCR, run for about 7 to 11 cycles, used a sample-barcoded 5' primer plus a J-beta primer mix. Each CDR3 protein gets one entry after TCRdb re-called the 5' RACE reads with MiXCR. The sample has 600,000 to 800,000 distinct CDR3 sequences; around 50% are singletons. Sequenced material: blood. The receptors derive from a woman older than 75 in good health.

The gene calls are TRBV29-1 and TRBJ2-1; weak D call: TRBD2 (6 bases). The V and J ends lost 3 bases and 7 bases respectively, with 16 bases between them. CDR3 length: 14 amino acids. From germline, CDR1 is SQVTM and CDR2 ANQGSEA. This CDR3 reads CSVDLASYLNEQFF. CDR3 bases: TGCAGCGTTGATCTAGCGAGCTATCTAAATGAGCAGTTCTTC.

This clonotype came up many times. The CDR3 loop reads CASSAYSGDYNEQFF. CDR3 in DNA: TGTGCCAGCAGCGCCTACTCTGGGGATTACAATGAGCAGTTCTTC. The rearrangement links TRBV7-3 to TRBJ2-1, with unresolved D. The CDR3 is 15 residues long. V was shortened by 5 bases and J by 4 bases, with 15 bases between the two germline ends. CDR1 is SGHTA, CDR2 FQGTGA, per germline.

The chain has TRBV29-1 and TRBJ2-7; D gene ambiguous. The CDR3 contains 12 residues. Germline CDR1 SQVTM, CDR2 ANQGSEA. The V gene lost 2 bases and the J gene lost 3 bases, with 8 bases spanning the gap. The CDR3, as DNA: TGCAGCGTTGAAAGAGAAAACTACGAGCAGTACTTC. Protein sequence: CSVERENYEQYF.

The chain joins TRBV11-2 to TRBJ2-5; D is tentatively TRBD1 or TRBD2 (5 bases each). Trimming removed 8 bases at V and 5 bases at J, with 18 bases between. From germline, CDR1 is SGHAT and CDR2 FQNNGV. The CDR3 extends over 14 amino acids. The CDR3 region is CASGPRGAWETQYF. In nucleotides, the CDR3 is TGTGCCAGCGGCCCGAGGGGCGCGTGGGAGACCCAGTACTTC.

This clonotype was seen only a few times. A much more abundant neighbour one base away suggests this may be a read error. The chain uses TRBV6-1 and TRBJ2-1; 8 bases map to TRBD1. The J call is doubtful: the DNA matches TRBJ2-7 better. CDR3 size: 18 residues. Germline loops: CDR1 MNHNS, CDR2 SASEGT. The CDR3 sequence is CASSDQGQGWSSYNEQYF. In DNA form, the CDR3 reads TGTGCCAGCAGTGACCAAGGACAGGGATGGAGCTCCTACAATGAGCAGTACTTC.

A few counts support this clonotype. This sequence joins TRBV20-1 and TRBJ1-5, with D possibly matching TRBD1 (6 bases). The V and J ends lost 5 bases and 0 bases respectively, with 8 bases between them. CDR1 and CDR2 (germline): DFQATT, SNEGSKA (reference sequence). CDR3 length: 13 amino acids. The DNA for the CDR3 is TGCAGTGCTGGGGGCGATAGCAATCAGCCCCAGCATTTT. Its translation is CSAGGDSNQPQHF.

The chain uses TRBV29-1 and TRBJ1-1; D perhaps matches TRBD1 (6 bases). Trimming took 7 bases from V and 4 from J, leaving 13 bases between them. Germline V gene data show CDR1 as SQVTM and CDR2 as ANQGSEA. The CDR3 spans 12 residues. The CDR3 protein is CSGQGLGTEAFF. The DNA of the CDR3 is TGCAGCGGGCAGGGGTTGGGCACTGAAGCTTTCTTT.

This clonotype was seen a few times. In nucleotides, the CDR3 is TGTGCCACCAGCAGAGATCGTCCGACTAGCGGGGGGGACTATAGCTCCTACAATGAGCAGTTCTTC. It encodes CATSRDRPTSGGDYSSYNEQFF. This sequence joins TRBV15 and TRBJ2-1, with 14 bases that match TRBD2. Germline CDR1 is LNHNV and CDR2 is YYDKDF (reference sequence). The V segment lost 0 bases and the J segment 0 bases; nucleotides outside the gene matches: 13. There are 22 residues in the CDR3.

The CDR3 spells CASSLNGSPAEAFF. Here the CDR3 DNA reads TGTGCCAGCTCCCTTAATGGGTCCCCAGCTGAAGCTTTCTTT. The V and J genes are TRBV18 and TRBJ1-1, with no clear D. With 6 bases removed from V and 6 bases from J, the gap between germline ends came to 17 bases. The CDR3 consists of 14 residues. Per germline, CDR1 KGHSH and CDR2 LQKENI.

This clonotype was seen once. The chain carries TRBV2 and TRBJ2-7; TRBD1 matches at 9 bases. The CDR3 length is 13 residues. Germline-derived CDR1 and CDR2 are SNHLY and FYNNEI. Trimming removed 6 bases from V and 3 bases from J; junction bases left unmatched: 3. CDR3 nucleotide sequence: TGTGCCAGCAGGGACAGGGGATACTACGAGCAGTACTTC. Protein sequence: CASRDRGYYEQYF.

With respect to this clonotype: This may arise from a read error, as a much more abundant clone is one base away. This CDR3 is CSAPSGTGGYNEQFF. Here the CDR3 DNA reads TGCAGTGCTCCCTCCGGGACTGGCGGATACAATGAGCAGTTCTTC. The chain joins TRBV20-1 to TRBJ2-1, with D tentatively TRBD2 (6 bases). Trimming shortened V by 5 bases and J by 4 bases, and 18 bases separated the two germline ends. There are 15 residues in the CDR3. The germline gives CDR1 DFQATT, CDR2 SNEGSKA (reference sequence).